This entry features one T cell receptor beta chain sequence. Its antigen is unknown. No much larger clone exists at a distance of one base, and base qualities are not known. The data originate from a study (dated by TCRdb to the mid-2010s). The CDR3 sequence holds 16 residues, the cysteine and phenylalanine included. Solely the CDR3 DNA is kept, with 48 bases framed from the first base. The germline V gene supplies CDR1 SGHTA and CDR2 FQGNSA. Compared with germline, V lacks 5 bases and J lacks 4 bases; bases without a gene match: 11. Library construction relied on RT-PCR. Sequenced on an Illumina MiSeq. TCRdb reprocessing: public reads trimmed at Q25 with fastp, clones called with MiXCR, in-frame beta chains kept. Each entry merges the rows of one CDR3 protein and shows their most common DNA and genes. The sample contains about 680,000 distinct CDR3 sequences, 12% to 15% of them found a single time. The ten largest account for 3% to 4.5% of the sample.

Here the chain combines TRBV7-2 and TRBJ1-1; TRBD1 aligns with 9 central bases. This clonotype was sampled from a female donor in good health, serving as a healthy control. The sample comprised memory CD4+ T cells from blood. The DNA sequence is given as TGTGCCAGCAGCGCACATGCCGGGACAGGGATCACTGAAGCTTTCTTT. Its protein is CASSAHAGTGITEAFF.